This T cell receptor beta chain is drawn from a study of blood T cell repertoires in COVID-19. As for the study in general: The analysed material was cDNA or gDNA that came from T cells, B-cell-depleted T cells, or PBMCs.

V lost 3 bases, J lost 5 bases, and 14 bases lay in between. The germline CDR1 and CDR2 sequences are LGHDT and YNNKEL (reference sequence). CDR3 length: 15 amino acids. Clones were read by immunoSEQ multiplex PCR, and TCRdb kept only the in-frame ones, dropping some. The table has tens of thousands of clones, about nine tenths seen once. The chain joins TRBV3-1 (or the pseudogene TRBV3-2) to TRBJ2-1; D uncertain. The sequence came from a woman aged 45-60 years in a cohort sampled during active COVID-19. Sequencing was carried out using peripheral blood. In DNA form, the CDR3 reads TGTGCCAGCAGCCATTTGAGCCCGAGCAACAATGAGCAGTTCTTC. Its protein product is CASSHLSPSNNEQFF.